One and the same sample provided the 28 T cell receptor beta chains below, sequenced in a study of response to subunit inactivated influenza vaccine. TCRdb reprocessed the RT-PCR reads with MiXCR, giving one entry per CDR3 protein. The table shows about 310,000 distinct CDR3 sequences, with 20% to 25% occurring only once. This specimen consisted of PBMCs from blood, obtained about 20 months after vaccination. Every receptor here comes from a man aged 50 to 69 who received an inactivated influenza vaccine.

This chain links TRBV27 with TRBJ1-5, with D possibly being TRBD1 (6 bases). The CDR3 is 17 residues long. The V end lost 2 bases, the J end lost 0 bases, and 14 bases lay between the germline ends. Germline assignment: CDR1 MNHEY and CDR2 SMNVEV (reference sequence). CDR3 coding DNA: TGTGCCAGCAGTTTAACAGGGACCCTTTATAGCAATCAGCCCCAGCATTTT. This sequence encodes CASSLTGTLYSNQPQHF.

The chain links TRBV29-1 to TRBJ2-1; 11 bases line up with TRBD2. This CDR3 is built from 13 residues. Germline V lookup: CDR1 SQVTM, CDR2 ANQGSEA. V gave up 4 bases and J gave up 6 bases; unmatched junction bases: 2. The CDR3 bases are TGCAGCGTTGCTAGCGGGGGGCGCAATGAGCAGTTCTTC. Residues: CSVASGGRNEQFF.

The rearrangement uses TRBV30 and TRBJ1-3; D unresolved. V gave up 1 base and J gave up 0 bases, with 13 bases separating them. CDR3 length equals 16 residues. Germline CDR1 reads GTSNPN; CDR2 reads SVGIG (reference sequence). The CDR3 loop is CAWSARLLHSGNTIYF. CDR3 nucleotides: TGTGCCTGGAGTGCTCGTTTGTTGCACTCTGGAAACACCATATATTTT.

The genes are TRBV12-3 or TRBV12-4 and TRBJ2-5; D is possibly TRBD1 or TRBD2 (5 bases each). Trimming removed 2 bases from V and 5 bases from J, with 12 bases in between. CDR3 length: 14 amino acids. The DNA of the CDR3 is TGTGCCAGCAGTTTAAGGGCAGGGACGGAGACCCAGTACTTC. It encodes CASSLRAGTETQYF.

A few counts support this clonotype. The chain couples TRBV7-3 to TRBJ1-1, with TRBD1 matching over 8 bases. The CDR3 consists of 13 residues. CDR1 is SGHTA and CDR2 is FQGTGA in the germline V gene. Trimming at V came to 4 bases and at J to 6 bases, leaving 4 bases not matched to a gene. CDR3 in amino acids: CASSSLQGAEAFF. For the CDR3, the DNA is TGTGCCAGCAGCTCTCTACAGGGGGCTGAAGCTTTCTTT.

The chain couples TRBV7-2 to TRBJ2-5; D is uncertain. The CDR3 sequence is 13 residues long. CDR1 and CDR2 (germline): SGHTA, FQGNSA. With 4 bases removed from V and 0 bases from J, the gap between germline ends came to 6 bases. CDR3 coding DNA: TGTGCCAGCAGCTCCAGGCACCAAGAGACCCAGTACTTC. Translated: CASSSRHQETQYF.

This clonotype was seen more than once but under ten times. The CDR3 sequence is CASSQETRRETQYF. In nucleotides, the CDR3 is TGTGCCAGCAGCCAAGAAACCCGGCGGGAGACCCAGTACTTC. The V and J genes are TRBV3-1 and TRBJ2-5; D is unclear. The length of the CDR3 is 14 residues. Trimming took 0 bases from V and 5 from J, leaving 10 bases between them. Germline CDR1 reads LGHDT; CDR2 reads YNNKEL (reference sequence).

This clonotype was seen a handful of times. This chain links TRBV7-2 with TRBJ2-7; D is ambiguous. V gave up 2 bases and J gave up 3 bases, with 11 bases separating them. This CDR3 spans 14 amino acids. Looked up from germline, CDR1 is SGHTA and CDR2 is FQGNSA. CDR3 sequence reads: CASSLKASNYEQYF. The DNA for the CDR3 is TGTGCCAGCAGCTTAAAGGCCAGCAACTACGAGCAGTACTTC.

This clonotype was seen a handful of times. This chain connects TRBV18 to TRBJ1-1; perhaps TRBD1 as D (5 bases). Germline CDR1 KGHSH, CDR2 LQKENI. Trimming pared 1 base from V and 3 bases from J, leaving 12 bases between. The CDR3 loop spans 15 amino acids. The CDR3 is CASSPQSGLDTEAFF. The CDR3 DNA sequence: TGTGCCAGCTCACCACAATCAGGGTTGGACACTGAAGCTTTCTTT. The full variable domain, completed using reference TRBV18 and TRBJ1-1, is NAGVMQNPRHLVRRRGQEARLRCSPMKGHSHVYWYRQLPEEGLKFMVYLQKENIIDESGMPKERFSAEFPKEGPSILRIQQVVRGDSAAYFCASSPQSGLDTEAFFGQGTRLTVV.

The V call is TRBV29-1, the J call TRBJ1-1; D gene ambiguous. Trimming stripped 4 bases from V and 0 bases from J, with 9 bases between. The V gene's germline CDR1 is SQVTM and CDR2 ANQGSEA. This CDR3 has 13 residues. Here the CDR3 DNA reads TGCAGCGTTGCGTCCAGACTGAACACTGAAGCTTTCTTT. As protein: CSVASRLNTEAFF.

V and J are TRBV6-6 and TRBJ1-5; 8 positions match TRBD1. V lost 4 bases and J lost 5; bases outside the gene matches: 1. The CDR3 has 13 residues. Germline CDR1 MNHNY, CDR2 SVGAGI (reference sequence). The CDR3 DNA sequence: TGTGCCAGCAGTTTCAGGGGGCATCAGCCCCAGCATTTT. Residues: CASSFRGHQPQHF.

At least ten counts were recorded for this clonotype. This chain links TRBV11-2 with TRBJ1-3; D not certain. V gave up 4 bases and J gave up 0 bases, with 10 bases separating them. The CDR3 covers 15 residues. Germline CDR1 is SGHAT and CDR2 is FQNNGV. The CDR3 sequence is CASSSVQGSGNTIYF. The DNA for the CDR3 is TGTGCCAGCAGCTCAGTCCAAGGCTCTGGAAACACCATATATTTT.

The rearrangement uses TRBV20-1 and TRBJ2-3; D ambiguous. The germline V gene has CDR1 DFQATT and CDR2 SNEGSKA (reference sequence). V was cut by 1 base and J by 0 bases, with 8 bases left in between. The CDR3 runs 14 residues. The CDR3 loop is CSARGPTSTDTQYF. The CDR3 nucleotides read TGCAGTGCTAGAGGGCCGACTAGCACAGATACGCAGTATTTT.

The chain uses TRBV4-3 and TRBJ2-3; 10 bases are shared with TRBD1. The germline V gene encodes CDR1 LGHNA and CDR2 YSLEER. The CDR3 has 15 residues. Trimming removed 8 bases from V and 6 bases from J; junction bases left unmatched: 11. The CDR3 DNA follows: TGCGCCAGCTCAGGGTGGGACAGGGGTGAGGATACGCAGTATTTT. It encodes CASSGWDRGEDTQYF.

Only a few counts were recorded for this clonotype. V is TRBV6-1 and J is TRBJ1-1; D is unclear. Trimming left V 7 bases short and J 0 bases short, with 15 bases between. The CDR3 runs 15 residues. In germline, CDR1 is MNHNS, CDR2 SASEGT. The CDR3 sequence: CASTPRRGMNTEAFF. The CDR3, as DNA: TGTGCCAGCACCCCCCGGCGGGGAATGAACACTGAAGCTTTCTTT.

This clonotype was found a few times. CDR3 protein: CATSRTRDRSNQPQHF. In DNA, the CDR3 is TGTGCCACCAGCAGAACTAGGGACAGGAGCAATCAGCCCCAGCATTTT. This chain links TRBV15 with TRBJ1-5; TRBD1 aligns across 8 bases. CDR1 and CDR2 from the germline V gene are LNHNV and YYDKDF (reference sequence). The CDR3 has 16 residues. The V gene end was trimmed by 2 bases and the J gene end by 1 base; junction bases not matched to a gene: 4.

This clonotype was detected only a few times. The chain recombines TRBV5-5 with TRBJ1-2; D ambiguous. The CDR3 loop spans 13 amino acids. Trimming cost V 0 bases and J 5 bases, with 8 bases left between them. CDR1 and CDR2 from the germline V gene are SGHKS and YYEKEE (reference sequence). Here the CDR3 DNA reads TGTGCCAGCAGCTTGGAGGCCGGGTATGGCTACACCTTC. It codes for CASSLEAGYGYTF.

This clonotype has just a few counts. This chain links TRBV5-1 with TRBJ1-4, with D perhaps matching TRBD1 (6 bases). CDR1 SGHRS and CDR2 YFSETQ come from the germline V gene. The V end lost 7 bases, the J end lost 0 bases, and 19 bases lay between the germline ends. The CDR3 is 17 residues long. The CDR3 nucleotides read TGCGCCAGCGCCAGTTGGGGGGGCGGTGCAACTAATGAAAAACTGTTTTTT. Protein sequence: CASASWGGGATNEKLFF.

CDR3 region: CASSYRSSGIYEQYF. In DNA, the CDR3 is TGTGCCAGCAGTTATAGATCTAGCGGGATTTACGAGCAGTACTTC. The chain combines TRBV6-2 or TRBV6-3 with TRBJ2-7, with 9 bases matching TRBD2. CDR1 and CDR2 (germline): MNHEY, SVGEGT. This CDR3 is built from 15 residues. After removal of 3 bases from V and 4 bases from J, the junction contained 7 bases not matched to a gene.

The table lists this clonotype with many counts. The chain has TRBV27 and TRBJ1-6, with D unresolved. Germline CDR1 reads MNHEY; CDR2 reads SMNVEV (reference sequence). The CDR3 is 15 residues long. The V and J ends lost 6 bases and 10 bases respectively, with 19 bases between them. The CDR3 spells CASSMISHPGSPLHF. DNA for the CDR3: TGTGCCAGCAGCATGATCAGTCATCCAGGATCACCCCTCCACTTT.

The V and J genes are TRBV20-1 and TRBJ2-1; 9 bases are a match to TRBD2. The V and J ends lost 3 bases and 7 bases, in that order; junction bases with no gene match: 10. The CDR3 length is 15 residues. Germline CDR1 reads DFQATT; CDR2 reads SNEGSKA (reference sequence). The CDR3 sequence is CSARYPSGKQNEQFF. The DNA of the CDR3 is TGCAGTGCTAGGTACCCTAGCGGGAAACAGAATGAGCAGTTCTTC.

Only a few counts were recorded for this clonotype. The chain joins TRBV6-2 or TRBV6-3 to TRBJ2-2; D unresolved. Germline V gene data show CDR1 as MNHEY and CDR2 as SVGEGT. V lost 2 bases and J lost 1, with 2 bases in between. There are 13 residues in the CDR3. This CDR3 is CASSYVNTGELFF. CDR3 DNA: TGTGCCAGCAGTTACGTGAACACCGGGGAGCTGTTTTTT.

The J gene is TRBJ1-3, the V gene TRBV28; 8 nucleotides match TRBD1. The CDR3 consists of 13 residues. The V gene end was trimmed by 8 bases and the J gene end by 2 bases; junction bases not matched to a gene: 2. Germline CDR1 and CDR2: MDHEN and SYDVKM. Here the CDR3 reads CASDRGPGNTIYF. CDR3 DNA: TGTGCCAGCGACAGGGGCCCTGGAAACACCATATATTTT.

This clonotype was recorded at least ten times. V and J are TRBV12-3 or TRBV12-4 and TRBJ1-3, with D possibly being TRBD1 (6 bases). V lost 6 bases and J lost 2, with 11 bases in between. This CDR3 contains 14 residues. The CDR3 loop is CASRSTGPGNTIYF. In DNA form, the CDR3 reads TGTGCCAGCAGATCTACAGGGCCTGGAAACACCATATATTTT.

The CDR3 here is CASSLKRTGISYEQYF. As DNA, the CDR3 is TGTGCCAGCAGCTTAAAAAGGACAGGGATTTCCTACGAGCAGTACTTC. This sequence joins TRBV11-2 and TRBJ2-7; 8 nucleotides align to TRBD1. The trim removed 2 bases at V and 1 base at J, leaving 7 bases unmatched. In germline, CDR1 is SGHAT, CDR2 FQNNGV. The CDR3 is 16 residues long.

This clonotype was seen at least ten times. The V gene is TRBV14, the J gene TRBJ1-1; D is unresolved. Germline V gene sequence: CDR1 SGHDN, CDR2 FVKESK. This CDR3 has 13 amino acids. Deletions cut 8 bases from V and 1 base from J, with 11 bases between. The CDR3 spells CASQRMKNTEAFF. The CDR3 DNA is TGTGCCAGCCAGAGGATGAAGAACACTGAAGCTTTCTTT.

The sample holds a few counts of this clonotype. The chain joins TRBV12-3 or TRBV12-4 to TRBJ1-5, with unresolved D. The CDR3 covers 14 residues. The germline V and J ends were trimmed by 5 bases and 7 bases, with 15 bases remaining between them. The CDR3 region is CASSRMRVSQPQHF. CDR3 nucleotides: TGTGCCAGCAGTCGGATGAGGGTCTCGCAGCCCCAGCATTTT.

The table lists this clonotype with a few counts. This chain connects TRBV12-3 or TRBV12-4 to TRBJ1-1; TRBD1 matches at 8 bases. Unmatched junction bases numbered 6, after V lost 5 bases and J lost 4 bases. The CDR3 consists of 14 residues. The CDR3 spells CASSMTGVTTEAFF. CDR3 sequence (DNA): TGTGCCAGCAGTATGACAGGGGTAACCACTGAAGCTTTCTTT.